This T cell receptor beta chain was recorded in a study of shared clonotypes between healthy human individuals. This clone was detected only once. Profiled with immunoSEQ multiplex PCR; TCRdb holds only in-frame clones, not every one. In the table there are some 900,000 clones, 60% to 85% of which are singletons. Specimen: memory CD4+ T cells sorted from blood. Stated subset: CD45RA-negative fraction. The sequence came from a man aged 18 to 29 in good health.

The CDR3 DNA sequence: TGCGCCAGCAGCCTTGGGACAGCCAGCTCCTACGAGCAGTACTTC. It yields the protein CASSLGTASSYEQYF. This sequence joins TRBV4-1 and TRBJ2-7; 7 bases are a match to TRBD1. The CDR3 is 15 amino acids. V lost 4 bases to trimming and J lost 0 bases; unmatched junction nucleotides: 6. Germline assignment: CDR1 MGHRA and CDR2 YSYEKL.